The present entry profiles one TCR beta chain with its context. This specimen belongs to a study of cytomegalovirus exposure and HLA in healthy donors. V was clipped by 2 bases and J by 0 bases, with 11 bases between them. The CDR3 has 15 amino acids. The germline V gene encodes CDR1 SGHDT and CDR2 YYEEEE. PCR primers comprised 60 Vbeta and 13 Jbeta primers. Using immunoSEQ multiplex PCR, the repertoire was profiled, and TCRdb retains in-frame clones only, with some absent. Among some 87,000 clones listed, roughly 80% were seen once. Sequencing was carried out using PBMCs. The origin of this receptor is a woman aged 40 to 50 in good health and CMV-seropositive. V is TRBV5-6 and J is TRBJ1-2; D unclear. The CDR3 loop is CASSFFRSSNYGYTF. CDR3 nucleotides: TGTGCCAGCAGCTTTTTCCGCAGTTCTAACTATGGCTACACCTTC.